This T cell receptor beta chain was recorded in a study of identical twins. Only a few counts were recorded for this clonotype. Its specificity is unknown. TCRdb analysed the 5' RACE reads with MiXCR anew, one entry per CDR3 protein. The sample has around 650,000 distinct CDR3 sequences; 7.1% are singletons. Germline loops: CDR1 SEHNR, CDR2 FQNEAQ (reference sequence). The V gene end was trimmed by 5 bases and the J gene end by 0 bases; junction bases not matched to a gene: 7. The CDR3 runs 16 residues. Study-level results: Clonotypes of the beta chain that were abundant in cord blood carried fewer insertions (memory repertoires showed none).

This sample was also put to use in a study of yellow fever vaccine responses in identical twins.

The sequencing input was PBMCs. This sequence joins TRBV7-9 and TRBJ1-3; TRBD1 aligns across 7 bases. This TCR came from a woman between 18 and 30 years old in good health. CDR3 sequence reads: CASSRRGDSSGNTIYF. The CDR3 bases are TGTGCCAGCAGCCGCAGGGGGGACAGCTCTGGAAACACCATATATTTT.